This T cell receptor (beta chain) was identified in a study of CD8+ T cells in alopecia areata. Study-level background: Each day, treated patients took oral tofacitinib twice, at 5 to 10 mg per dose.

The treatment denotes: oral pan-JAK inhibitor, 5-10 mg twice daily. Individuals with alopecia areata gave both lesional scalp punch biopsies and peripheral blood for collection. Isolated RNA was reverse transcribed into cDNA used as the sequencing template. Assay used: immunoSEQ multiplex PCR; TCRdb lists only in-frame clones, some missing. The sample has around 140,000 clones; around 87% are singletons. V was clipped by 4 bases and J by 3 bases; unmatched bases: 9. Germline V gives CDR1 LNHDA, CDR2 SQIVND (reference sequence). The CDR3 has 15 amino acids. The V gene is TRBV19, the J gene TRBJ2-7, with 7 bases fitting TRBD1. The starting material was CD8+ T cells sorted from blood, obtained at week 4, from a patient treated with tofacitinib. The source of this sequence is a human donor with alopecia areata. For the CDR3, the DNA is TGTGCCAGTAGTAAACCGGGACAGTCACTCTACGAGCAGTACTTC. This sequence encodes CASSKPGQSLYEQYF. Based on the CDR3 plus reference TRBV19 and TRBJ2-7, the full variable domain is DGGITQSPKYLFRKEGQNVTLSCEQNLNHDAMYWYRQDPGQGLRLIYYSQIVNDFQKGDIAEGYSVSREKKESFPLTVTSAQKNPTAFYLCASSKPGQSLYEQYFGPGTRLTVT.